These 13 T cell receptor beta chains originate from one sample sequenced in a study of tumor-infiltrating lymphocytes in primary liver carcinoma. Making TCR beta cDNA involved 400 to 600 ng total RNA and a constant-region primer. ARM-PCR was slightly modified, and three nested multiplex PCR rounds with it gave rise to the TCR beta libraries. The first two PCR rounds used TRBV1-TRBV30 primers with a Cbeta primer, approximately 9 cycles each. TCRdb analysed the multiplex PCR reads with MiXCR anew, one entry per CDR3 protein. The sample lists about 20,000 distinct CDR3 sequences, approximately 70% seen once, with about two fifths in the top ten. Unsorted bulk tissue, about 20-32 mg of it, served as the source for co-extraction of RNA and DNA. What was sequenced was liver tumor tissue from sampling region 1. Subset in this sample: tumor region T1, superior pole. These receptors were collected from a middle-aged man with primary liver carcinoma and hepatitis B virus infection.

The chain employs TRBV11-1 and TRBJ2-3, with D perhaps TRBD2 (5 bases). V shed 0 bases and J shed 4 bases, with 11 bases lying between them. Per the germline V gene, CDR1 is SGHAT and CDR2 is FQDESV (reference sequence). The CDR3 is made up of 15 amino acids. The CDR3 coding sequence is TGTGCCAGCAGCTTAGCTGTGGGAGCTTCAGATACGCAGTATTTT. The encoded protein is CASSLAVGASDTQYF.

This clonotype is termed medium-sized. The CDR3 sequence is CASSLNGLAGLADTQYF. The DNA of the CDR3 is TGTGCCAGCAGCTTAAACGGACTAGCGGGATTGGCAGATACGCAGTATTTT. The chain links TRBV5-5 to TRBJ2-3, with 12 positions matching TRBD2. The CDR3 has 17 residues. J lost 4 bases, V lost 2 bases, and 8 bases had no gene match. The germline gives CDR1 SGHKS, CDR2 YYEKEE (reference sequence).

V is TRBV30 and J is TRBJ1-2; no reliable D call. Germline CDR1 and CDR2: GTSNPN and SVGIG (reference sequence). CDR3 length: 15 residues. With 2 bases removed from V and 2 bases from J, the gap between germline ends came to 15 bases. This CDR3 is CAWSKVTTLNYGYTF. CDR3 in DNA: TGTGCCTGGAGTAAAGTGACAACCCTAAACTATGGCTACACCTTC.

Details on this clonotype: The junction and the germline gene differ at one end; a read error may be behind it. This rearrangement joins TRBV19 to TRBJ1-4; 8 bases agree with TRBD1. Germline V CDR1 and CDR2: LNHDA, SQIVND (reference sequence). This CDR3 comprises 15 residues. This CDR3 reads CASTPSGGAVEQLFF. CDR3 nucleotides: TGTGCCAGTACACCCTCAGGGGGCGCGGTTGAACAACTGTTTTTT.

The table lists this clonotype with a few counts. A much larger clone differs from this one at a single base, so this may be a read error. The chain recombines TRBV2 with TRBJ2-1; 8 bases are shared with TRBD1. CDR1 and CDR2 from the germline V gene are SNHLY and FYNNEI. This CDR3 is 12 amino acids long. The CDR3 coding sequence is TGTGTCAGTTCGACAGGGGAGGATGAGCAGCTCTTC. Protein: CVSSTGEDEQLF.

V is TRBV6-1 and J is TRBJ1-2; 7 bases align to TRBD1. This CDR3 has 15 amino acids. Per germline, CDR1 MNHNS and CDR2 SASEGT. V shed 10 bases and J 3 bases; nucleotides not matched to a gene: 14. The CDR3 DNA reads TGTGCCACAAGACAGGGTGCGGCCTGGGACTATGGCTACACCTTC. Its translation is CATRQGAAWDYGYTF.

A word on this clonotype: Since a much larger clone is just one base distant, this may be a read error. The rearrangement joins TRBV6-1 to TRBJ2-7, with 10 bases matching TRBD2. Germline CDR1 is MNHNS and CDR2 is SASEGT. The CDR3 runs 14 residues. The V gene end was trimmed by 7 bases and the J gene end by 2 bases; junction bases not matched to a gene: 5. The CDR3 loop reads CASNPGLAAYEQYF. CDR3 sequence (DNA): TGTGCCAGCAATCCAGGACTAGCGGCCTACGAGCAGTACTTC.

This clonotype was seen at least ten times. This rearrangement joins TRBV11-2 to TRBJ2-1; maybe TRBD2 (6 bases). The V end lost 5 bases, the J end lost 0 bases, and 14 bases lay between the germline ends. The CDR3 runs to 16 residues. The germline V gene has CDR1 SGHAT and CDR2 FQNNGV. The CDR3 spells CASSRGGSNSYNEQFF. The CDR3, as DNA: TGTGCCAGCAGCCGTGGGGGGAGCAACTCCTACAATGAGCAGTTCTTC.

To note about this clonotype: Given a much more abundant clone one base away, this may be a read error. This rearrangement joins TRBV20-1 to TRBJ2-3; D perhaps matches TRBD1 (6 bases). This CDR3 contains 15 residues. CDR1 and CDR2 from the germline V gene are DFQATT and SNEGSKA (reference sequence). The CDR3: CSAHPTRGRTDTQYF. CDR3 nucleotide sequence: TGCAGTGCCCACCCCACCCGAGGACGGACAGATACGCAGTACTTT.

In this sample, this clonotype is medium-sized. The chain couples TRBV6-5 to TRBJ1-4, with D maybe TRBD1 (5 bases). This CDR3 is built from 15 residues. With 0 bases removed from V and 2 bases from J, the gap between germline ends came to 7 bases. The germline V gene encodes CDR1 MNHEY and CDR2 SVGAGI. The CDR3: CASSYSRGTNEKLFF. CDR3 sequence (DNA): TGTGCCAGCAGTTACTCCCGGGGGACTAATGAAAAACTGTTTTTT.

This clonotype has a count of ten or more. The junction departs from germline at one end; a sequencing error may be responsible. J is TRBJ2-7 and V is TRBV11-1; no reliable D call. The CDR3 runs to 13 residues. From germline, CDR1 is SGHAT and CDR2 FQDESV (reference sequence). In nucleotides, the CDR3 is TGTGCCAGCAGCTTAAGATCGCCCTACGAGCAGCACTTC. Translated, it gives CASSLRSPYEQHF.

This clonotype was counted a few times. One junction end does not reproduce the germline sequence, and a read error may be involved. The genes are TRBV6-5 and TRBJ1-1; weak D call: TRBD1 (6 bases). The CDR3 loop spans 14 amino acids. Germline loops: CDR1 MNHEY, CDR2 SVGAGI. The CDR3 sequence: CTSSYNVGGTEAFF. In nucleotides, the CDR3 is TGTACCAGCAGTTATAATGTAGGGGGCACTGAAGCTTTCTTT.

Remarks on this clonotype: This may stem from a read error, because a much larger clone lies one nucleotide away. The chain recombines TRBV6-1 with TRBJ2-2, with 7 positions matching TRBD1. Per the germline V gene, CDR1 is MNHNS and CDR2 is SASEGT. The CDR3 spans 18 residues. This chain's CDR3 is CASSPKGQGGKNTEELFF. The CDR3 nucleotides are TGTGCCAGCAGCCCTAAGGGACAAGGGGGCAAGAACACCGAGGAGCTGTTTTTT.